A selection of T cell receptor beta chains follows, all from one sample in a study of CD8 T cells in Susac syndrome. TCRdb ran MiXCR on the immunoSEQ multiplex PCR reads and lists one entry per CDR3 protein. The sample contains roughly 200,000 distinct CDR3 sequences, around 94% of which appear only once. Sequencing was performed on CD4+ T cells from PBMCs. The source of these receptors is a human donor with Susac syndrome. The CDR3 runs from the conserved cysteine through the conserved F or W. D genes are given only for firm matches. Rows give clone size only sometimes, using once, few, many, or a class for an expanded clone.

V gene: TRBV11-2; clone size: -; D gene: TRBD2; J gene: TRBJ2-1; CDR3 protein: CASSDLAGGPNNEQFF; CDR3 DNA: TGTGCCAGCAGCGACTTGGCGGGAGGGCCTAACAATGAGCAGTTCTTC
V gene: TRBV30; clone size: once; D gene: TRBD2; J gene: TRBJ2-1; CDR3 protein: CAWRPGTSSSYNEQFF; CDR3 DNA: TGTGCCTGGAGGCCCGGGACTAGCAGCTCCTACAATGAGCAGTTCTTC
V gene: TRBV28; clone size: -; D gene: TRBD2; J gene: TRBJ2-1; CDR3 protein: CASDGGRGSYNEQFF; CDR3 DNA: TGTGCCAGCGATGGCGGGAGAGGCTCCTACAATGAGCAGTTCTTC
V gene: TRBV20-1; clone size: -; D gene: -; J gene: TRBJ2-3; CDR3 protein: CSAIGDGPDTQYF; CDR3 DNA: TGCAGTGCCATCGGGGATGGTCCAGATACGCAGTATTTT
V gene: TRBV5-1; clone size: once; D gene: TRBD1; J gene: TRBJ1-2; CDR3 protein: CASSLGTGSFFGYTF; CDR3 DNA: TGCGCCAGCAGCTTGGGGACAGGATCCTTCTTTGGCTACACCTTC
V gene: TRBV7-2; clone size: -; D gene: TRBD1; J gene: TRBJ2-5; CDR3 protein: CASSFTGGRKETQYF; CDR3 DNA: TGTGCCAGCAGCTTTACAGGGGGTAGGAAAGAGACCCAGTACTTC
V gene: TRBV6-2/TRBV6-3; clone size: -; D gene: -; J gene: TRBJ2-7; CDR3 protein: CASSYSTGDLYEQYF; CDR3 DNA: TGTGCCAGCAGTTACTCAACAGGAGACCTTTACGAGCAGTACTTC
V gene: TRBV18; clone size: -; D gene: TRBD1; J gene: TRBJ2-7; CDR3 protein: CASSRQDRENGNAF; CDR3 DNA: TGTGCCAGCTCCCGACAGGACAGGGAGAATGGTAACGCGTTC
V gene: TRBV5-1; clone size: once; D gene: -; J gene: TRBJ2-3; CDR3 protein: CASSTDTDTQYF; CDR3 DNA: TGCGCCAGCAGCACCGACACAGATACGCAGTATTTT
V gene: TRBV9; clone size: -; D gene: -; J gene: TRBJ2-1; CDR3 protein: CASSVEHNTHSQQFF; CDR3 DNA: TGTGCCAGCAGCGTAGAACACAATACGCACTCCCAGCAGTTCTTC
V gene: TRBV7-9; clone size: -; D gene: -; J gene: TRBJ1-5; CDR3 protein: CASSPGPINQPQHF; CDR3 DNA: TGTGCCAGCAGCCCGGGACCGATTAATCAGCCCCAGCATTTT
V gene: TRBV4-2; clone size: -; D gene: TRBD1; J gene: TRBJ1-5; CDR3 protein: CASSPGLDRGRNQPQHF; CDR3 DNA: TGTGCCAGCAGCCCGGGGCTGGACAGGGGTCGGAATCAGCCCCAGCATTTT
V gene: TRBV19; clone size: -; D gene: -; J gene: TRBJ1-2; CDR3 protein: CASNSGALNYGYTF; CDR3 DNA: TGTGCCAGTAATTCTGGGGCCCTTAACTATGGCTACACCTTC
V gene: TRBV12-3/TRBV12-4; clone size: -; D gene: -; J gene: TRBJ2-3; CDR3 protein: CASSLGSGAHPTDTQYF; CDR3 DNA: TGTGCCAGCAGTTTAGGTTCAGGGGCGCATCCCACAGATACGCAGTATTTT
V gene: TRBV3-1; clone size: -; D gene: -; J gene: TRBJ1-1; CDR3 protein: CASSQEGGDTEAFF; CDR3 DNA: TGTGCCAGCAGCCAAGAAGGAGGGGACACTGAAGCTTTCTTT
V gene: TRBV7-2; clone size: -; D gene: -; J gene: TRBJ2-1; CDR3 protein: CASSRDKGWDEQFF; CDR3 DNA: TGTGCCAGCAGCCGGGATAAGGGGTGGGATGAGCAGTTCTTC
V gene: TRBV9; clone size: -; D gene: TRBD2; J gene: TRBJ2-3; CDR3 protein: CASSFFGLAGPNTQYF; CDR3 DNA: TGTGCCAGCAGCTTCTTTGGACTAGCGGGGCCCAATACGCAGTATTTT
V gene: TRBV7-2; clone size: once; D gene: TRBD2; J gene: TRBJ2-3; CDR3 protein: CASSFGRADTDTQYF; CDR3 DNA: TGTGCCAGCAGCTTCGGGAGGGCGGACACAGATACGCAGTATTTT
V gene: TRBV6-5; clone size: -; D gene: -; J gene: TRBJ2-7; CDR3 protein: CASSYSGGGYEQYF; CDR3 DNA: TGTGCCAGCAGTTACTCTGGCGGCGGCTACGAGCAGTACTTC
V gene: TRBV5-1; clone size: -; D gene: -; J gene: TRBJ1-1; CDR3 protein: CASSLLSQGEAFF; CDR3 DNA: TGCGCCAGCAGCTTGCTATCACAGGGAGAAGCTTTCTTT
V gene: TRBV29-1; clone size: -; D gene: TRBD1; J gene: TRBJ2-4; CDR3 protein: CSVGGTGMAKNIQYF; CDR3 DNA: TGCAGCGTTGGGGGGACAGGGATGGCCAAAAACATTCAGTACTTC
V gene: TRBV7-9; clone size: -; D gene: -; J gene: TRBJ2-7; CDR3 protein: CASSLGDAVSRNEQYF; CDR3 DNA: TGTGCCAGCAGCTTGGGGGATGCGGTGTCGCGGAACGAGCAGTACTTC
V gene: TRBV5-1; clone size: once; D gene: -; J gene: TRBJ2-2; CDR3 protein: CASSLRQGSTGELFF; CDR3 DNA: TGCGCCAGCAGCTTGAGGCAGGGGAGCACCGGGGAGCTGTTTTTT
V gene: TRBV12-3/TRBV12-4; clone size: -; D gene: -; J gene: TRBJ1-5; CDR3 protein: CASSSDTNQPQHF; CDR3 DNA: TGTGCCAGCAGTTCGGACACAAATCAGCCCCAGCATTTT
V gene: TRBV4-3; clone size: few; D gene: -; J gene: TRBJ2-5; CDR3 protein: CASSQDVSQETQYF; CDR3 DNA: TGCGCCAGCAGCCAAGACGTTAGCCAGGAGACCCAGTACTTC
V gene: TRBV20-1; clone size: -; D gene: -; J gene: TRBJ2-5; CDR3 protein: CSAGDSQGQETQYF; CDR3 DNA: TGCAGTGCTGGGGACTCCCAGGGGCAAGAGACCCAGTACTTC
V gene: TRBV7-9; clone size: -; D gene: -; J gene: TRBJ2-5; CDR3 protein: CASSLAGYQETQYF; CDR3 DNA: TGTGCCAGCAGCTTAGCCGGGTACCAAGAGACCCAGTACTTC
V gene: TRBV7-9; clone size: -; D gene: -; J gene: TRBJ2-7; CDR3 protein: CASSLAGTSYEQYF; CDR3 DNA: TGTGCCAGCAGCTTAGCCGGGACATCGTACGAGCAGTACTTC
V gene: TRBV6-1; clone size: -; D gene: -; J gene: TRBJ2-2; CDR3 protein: CASIEDGGAAFTGELFF; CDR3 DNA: TGTGCCAGCATAGAAGACGGAGGGGCAGCTTTTACCGGGGAGCTGTTTTTT
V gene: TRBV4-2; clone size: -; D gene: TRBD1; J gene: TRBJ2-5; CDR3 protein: CASSQLGQGAGETQYF; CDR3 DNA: TGTGCCAGCAGCCAACTAGGACAGGGGGCGGGAGAGACCCAGTACTTC
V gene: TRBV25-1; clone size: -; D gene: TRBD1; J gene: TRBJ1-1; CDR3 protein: CASSGQGASPLNTEAFF; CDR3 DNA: TGTGCCAGCAGTGGCCAGGGGGCCTCTCCCTTGAACACTGAAGCTTTCTTT
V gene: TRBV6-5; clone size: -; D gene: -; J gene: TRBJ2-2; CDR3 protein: CASCGRRYTGELFF; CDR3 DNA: TGTGCCAGTTGCGGCAGGCGTTACACCGGGGAGCTGTTTTTT
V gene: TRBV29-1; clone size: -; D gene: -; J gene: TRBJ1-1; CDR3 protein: CSVVVGAYTEAFF; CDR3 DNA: TGCAGCGTCGTAGTCGGGGCTTACACTGAAGCTTTCTTT
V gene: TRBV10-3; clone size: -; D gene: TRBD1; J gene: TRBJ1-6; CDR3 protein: CAISPDRGRSPLHF; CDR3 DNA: TGTGCCATCAGCCCCGACAGGGGAAGATCACCCCTCCACTTT